This is a list of T cell receptor beta chains from one sample in a study of blood T cell repertoires in COVID-19. Repertoires were generated with immunoSEQ multiplex PCR, while TCRdb's copy carries only in-frame clones and drops some. The sample includes 270,000 or so clones, 80% to 90% of them seen just once. Sample: peripheral blood. The source of these receptors is a woman between 35 and 50 years old who had recovered from COVID-19. CDR3s include the opening cysteine and the closing phenylalanine or tryptophan. D genes are given only for firm matches.

j_call v_call d_call cdr3_nt cdr3_aa
TRBJ1-3 TRBV4-1 . TGCGCCAGCAGCCAAGTAACGACAGCCGGCTCTGGAAACACCATATATTTT CASSQVTTAGSGNTIYF
TRBJ2-3 TRBV28 TRBD2 TGTGCCAGCAGACGGCGGACTAGCGGGGGGGATACGCAGTATTTT CASRRRTSGGDTQYF
TRBJ2-7 TRBV6-5 TRBD2 TGTGCCAGCAGTTACTCTGCGGGGGGGTTCGAGCAGTACTTC CASSYSAGGFEQYF
TRBJ1-3 TRBV15 TRBD1 TGTGCCAGTCACAGGGGTGGTGGAAACACCATATATTTT CASHRGGGNTIYF
TRBJ2-3 TRBV6-1 . TGTGCCAGCAGTGAAGCTGGGGGCTGGACAGATACGCAGTATTTT CASSEAGGWTDTQYF
TRBJ1-1 TRBV18 . TGTGCCAGCTCACCAGCAGTGAACACTGAAGCTTTCTTT CASSPAVNTEAFF
TRBJ2-3 TRBV4-2 TRBD2 TGTGCCAGCAGCCAAGAATCACCCCTAGCGGGGTCCACAGATACGCAGTATTTT CASSQESPLAGSTDTQYF
TRBJ2-5 TRBV6-5 TRBD1 TGTGCCAGCAGCTCCAGACAGGGGGCGTGGGAGACCCAGTACTTC CASSSRQGAWETQYF
TRBJ2-3 TRBV9 . TGTGCCAGCACCGCACGCAGTTCAGATACGCAGTATTTT CASTARSSDTQYF
TRBJ1-2 TRBV19 . TGTGCCAGTAGTAAAACAGGGCTTCAGAGCTACACCTTC CASSKTGLQSYTF